This TCR beta chain was recorded in a study of blood T cells in healthy people across ages. Trimming stripped 1 base from V and 11 bases from J, with 15 bases between. The CDR3 runs to 13 residues. CDR1 is SQVTM, CDR2 ANQGSEA, per germline. It was with a sample-barcoded 5' primer and a J-beta primer mix that a second PCR of roughly 7 to 12 cycles was run. TCRdb redid the calling of the 5' RACE reads with MiXCR, one entry per CDR3 protein. The sample has over a million distinct CDR3 sequences; 35% to 45% are singletons. V usage is TRBV29-1 and J usage is TRBJ1-5; possible D gene TRBD1, 5 bases. The receptor comes from a woman between 18 and 29 years old in good health. The sample taken for sequencing was blood. CDR3 coding DNA: TGCAGCGTTGAAGGGCCGGGGGATCAAGCCCAGCATTTT. Amino acid sequence: CSVEGPGDQAQHF.